The present T cell receptor beta chain was sequenced within a study of vaccination effects on CD4 cells after COVID-19. Worth noting for this clone: Its antigen is unidentified.

The assay was immunoSEQ multiplex PCR, and TCRdb's table has in-frame clones only and misses some. The sample contains roughly 20,000 clones, around 70% of which appear only once. Overall study findings and caveats: The study got few convalescent patients and did not collect any early post-infection timepoints.

Ahead of sequencing, the ViraFEST assay grew antigen-specific CD4+ T cells using viral peptide pools. Between days 9 and 11 of culture, CD4+ T cells were separated out. The cohort was immunized with two doses of either the BNT162b2 or mRNA-1273 vaccine. None of these healthy vaccinees had been infected with SARS-CoV-2 before vaccination. Researchers reported culturing over 1.5 million PBMC in each well, adding about 11 IU/ml IL-2 and approximately 10 ug/ml peptides. V was pared by 0 bases and J by 1 base, with 8 bases of the junction left unmatched. Germline V gene data show CDR1 as LGHNA and CDR2 as YNFKEQ. CDR3 length equals 18 residues.

V is TRBV4-2 and J is TRBJ2-1; 8 bases line up with TRBD2. The TCR was taken from a human donor who received a COVID-19 vaccine. The source material was CD4+ T cells from PBMCs cultured with HCoV-NL63 spike peptides, sampled after COVID-19 vaccination. CDR3 in amino acids: CASSQDGSAGESYNEQFF. The DNA for the CDR3 is TGTGCCAGCAGCCAAGATGGATCAGCGGGAGAGTCCTACAATGAGCAGTTCTTC.